The TCR beta chain described here comes from a study of blood T cells in healthy people across ages. The authors ran a second PCR of roughly 6 to 12 cycles using a sample-barcoded 5' primer and a J-beta primer mix. Through a template-switch adaptor with 12 random nucleotides, each cDNA molecule received a tag. TCRdb processed the 5' RACE reads anew with MiXCR; each CDR3 protein has one entry. The repertoire holds around 780,000 distinct CDR3 sequences, with roughly 24% as singletons. Whole-study findings and limits: Long-lived donors exceeded aged donors in naive CD4+ cells and diversity.

CDR3 length equals 14 residues. Trimming cost V 1 base and J 0 bases, with 6 bases left between them. CDR1 LGHDT and CDR2 YNNKEL come from the germline V gene (reference sequence). A remark on this clonotype: The antigen is unknown.

At least 6 micrograms of total RNA were extracted per sample. These same data were also listed under a study on T cells of mothers and their children. That report notes: Related mother-child pairs showed slightly, non-significantly higher overlap than unrelated pairs.

The sequenced material came from blood. This rearrangement joins TRBV3-1 to TRBJ2-5; no firm D call. This TCR derives from a boy younger than 18 in good health. CDR3 coding DNA: TGTGCCAGCAGCCAAGCGGCGTACCAAGAGACCCAGTACTTC. This translates into CASSQAAYQETQYF.